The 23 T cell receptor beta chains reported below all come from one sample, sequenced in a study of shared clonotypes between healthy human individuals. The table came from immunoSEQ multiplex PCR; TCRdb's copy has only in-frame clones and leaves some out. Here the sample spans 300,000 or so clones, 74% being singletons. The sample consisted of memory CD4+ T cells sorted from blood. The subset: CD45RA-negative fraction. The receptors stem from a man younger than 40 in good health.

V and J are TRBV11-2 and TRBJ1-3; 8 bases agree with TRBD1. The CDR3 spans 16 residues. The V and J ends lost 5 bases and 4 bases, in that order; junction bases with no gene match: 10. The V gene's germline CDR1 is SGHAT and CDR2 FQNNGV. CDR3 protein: CASSPGGTGKGNTIYF. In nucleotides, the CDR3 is TGTGCCAGCAGCCCAGGCGGGACAGGCAAAGGAAACACCATATATTTT.

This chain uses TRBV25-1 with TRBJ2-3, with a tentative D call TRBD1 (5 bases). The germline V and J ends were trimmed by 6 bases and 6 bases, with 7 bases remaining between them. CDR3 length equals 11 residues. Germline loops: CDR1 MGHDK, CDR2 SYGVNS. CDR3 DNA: TGTGCCAGCAGGGGGCATGATACGCAGTATTTT. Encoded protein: CASRGHDTQYF.

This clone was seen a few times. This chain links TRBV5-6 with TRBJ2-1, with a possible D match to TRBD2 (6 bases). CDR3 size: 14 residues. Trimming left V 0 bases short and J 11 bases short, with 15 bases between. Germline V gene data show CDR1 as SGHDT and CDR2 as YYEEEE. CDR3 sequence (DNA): TGTGCCAGCAGCTTGGTGGGTCGCGGGAACCAGCAGTTCTTC. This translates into CASSLVGRGNQQFF.

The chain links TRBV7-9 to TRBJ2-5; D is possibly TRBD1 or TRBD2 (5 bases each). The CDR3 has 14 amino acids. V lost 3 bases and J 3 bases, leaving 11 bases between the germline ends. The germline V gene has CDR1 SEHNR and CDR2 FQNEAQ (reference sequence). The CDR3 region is CASSLRGVEETQYF. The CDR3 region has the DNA TGTGCCAGCAGCTTGAGGGGAGTCGAAGAGACCCAGTACTTC.

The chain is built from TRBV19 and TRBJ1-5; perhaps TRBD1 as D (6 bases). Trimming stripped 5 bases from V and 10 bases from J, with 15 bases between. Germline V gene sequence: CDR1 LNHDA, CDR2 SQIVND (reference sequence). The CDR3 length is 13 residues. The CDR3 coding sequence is TGTGCCAGTAGTCGGTCCCGGGACAATCCCCAGCATTTT. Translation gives CASSRSRDNPQHF.

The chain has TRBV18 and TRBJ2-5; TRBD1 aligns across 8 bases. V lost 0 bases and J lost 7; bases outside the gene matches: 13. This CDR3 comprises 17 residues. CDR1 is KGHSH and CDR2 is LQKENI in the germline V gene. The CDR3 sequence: CASSPPGVAGGFGTQYF. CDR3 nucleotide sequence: TGTGCCAGCTCACCACCGGGAGTTGCAGGGGGCTTCGGGACCCAGTACTTC.

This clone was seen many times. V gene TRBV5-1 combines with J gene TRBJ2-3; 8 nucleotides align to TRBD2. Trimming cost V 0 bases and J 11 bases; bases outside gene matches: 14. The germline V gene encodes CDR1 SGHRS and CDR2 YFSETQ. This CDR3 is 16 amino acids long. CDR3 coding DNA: TGCGCCAGCAGCTTGGTTAGCGGGACTACGGGGGTGAAGCAGTATTTT. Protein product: CASSLVSGTTGVKQYF.

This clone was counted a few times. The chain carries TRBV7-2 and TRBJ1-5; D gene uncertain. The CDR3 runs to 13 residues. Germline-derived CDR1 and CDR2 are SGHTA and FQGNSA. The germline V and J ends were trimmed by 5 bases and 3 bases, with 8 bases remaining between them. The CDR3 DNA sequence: TGTGCCAGCAGCCACCGATTCAATCAGCCCCAGCATTTT. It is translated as CASSHRFNQPQHF. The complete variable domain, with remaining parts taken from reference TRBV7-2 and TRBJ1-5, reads GAGVSQSPSNKVTEKGKDVELRCDPISGHTALYWYRQSLGQGLEFLIYFQGNSAPDKSGLPSDRFSAERTGGSVSTLTIQRTQQEDSAVYLCASSHRFNQPQHFGDGTRLSIL.

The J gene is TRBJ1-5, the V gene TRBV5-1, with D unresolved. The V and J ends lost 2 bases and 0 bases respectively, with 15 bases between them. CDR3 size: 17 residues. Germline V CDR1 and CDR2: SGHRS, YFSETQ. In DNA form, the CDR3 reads TGCGCCAGCAGCTTCGGGCCCAGCGGTTATAGCAATCAGCCCCAGCATTTT. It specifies CASSFGPSGYSNQPQHF. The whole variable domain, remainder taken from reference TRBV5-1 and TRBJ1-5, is KAGVTQTPRYLIKTRGQQVTLSCSPISGHRSVSWYQQTPGQGLQFLFEYFSETQRNKGNFPGRFSGRQFSNSRSEMNVSTLELGDSALYLCASSFGPSGYSNQPQHFGDGTRLSIL.

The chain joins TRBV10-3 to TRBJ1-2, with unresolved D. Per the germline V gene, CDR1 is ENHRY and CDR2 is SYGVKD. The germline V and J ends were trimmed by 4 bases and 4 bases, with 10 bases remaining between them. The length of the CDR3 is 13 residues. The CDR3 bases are TGTGCCATCAGTGTGGAGGTTGGCTATGGCTACACCTTC. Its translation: CAISVEVGYGYTF.

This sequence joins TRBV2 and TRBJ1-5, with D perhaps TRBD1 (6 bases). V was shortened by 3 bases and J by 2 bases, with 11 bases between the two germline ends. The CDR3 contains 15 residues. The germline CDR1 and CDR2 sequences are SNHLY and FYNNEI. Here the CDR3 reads CASSEGGAGNQPQHF. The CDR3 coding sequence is TGTGCCAGCAGTGAGGGGGGGGCGGGCAATCAGCCCCAGCATTTT.

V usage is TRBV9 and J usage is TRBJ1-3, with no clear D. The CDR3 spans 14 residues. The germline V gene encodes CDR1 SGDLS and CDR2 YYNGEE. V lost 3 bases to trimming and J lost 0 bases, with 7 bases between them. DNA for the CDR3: TGTGCCAGCAGCGCCCGGGACTCTGGAAACACCATATATTTT. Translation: CASSARDSGNTIYF.

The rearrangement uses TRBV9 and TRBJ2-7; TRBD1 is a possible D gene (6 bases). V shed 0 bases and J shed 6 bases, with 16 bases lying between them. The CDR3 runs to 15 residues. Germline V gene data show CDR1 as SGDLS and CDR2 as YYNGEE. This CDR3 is CASSVVPGAVGEQYF. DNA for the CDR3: TGTGCCAGCAGCGTAGTTCCAGGGGCAGTGGGCGAGCAGTACTTC.

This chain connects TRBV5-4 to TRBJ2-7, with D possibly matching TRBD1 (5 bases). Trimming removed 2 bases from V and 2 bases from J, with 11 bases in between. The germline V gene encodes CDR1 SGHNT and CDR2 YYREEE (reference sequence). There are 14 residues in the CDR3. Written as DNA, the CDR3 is TGTGCCAGCAGCTTTCTCACAGGCCCCTACGAGCAGTACTTC. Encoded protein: CASSFLTGPYEQYF. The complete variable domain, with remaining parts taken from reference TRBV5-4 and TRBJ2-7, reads ETGVTQSPTHLIKTRGQQVTLRCSSQSGHNTVSWYQQALGQGPQFIFQYYREEENGRGNFPPRFSGLQFPNYSSELNVNALELDDSALYLCASSFLTGPYEQYFGPGTRLTVT.

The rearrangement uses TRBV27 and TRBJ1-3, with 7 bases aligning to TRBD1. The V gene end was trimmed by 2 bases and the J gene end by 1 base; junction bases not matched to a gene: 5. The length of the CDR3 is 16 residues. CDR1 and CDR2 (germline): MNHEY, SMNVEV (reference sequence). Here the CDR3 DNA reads TGTGCCAGCAGTTTAAACAGGGGAGAATCTGGAAACACCATATATTTT. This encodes CASSLNRGESGNTIYF.

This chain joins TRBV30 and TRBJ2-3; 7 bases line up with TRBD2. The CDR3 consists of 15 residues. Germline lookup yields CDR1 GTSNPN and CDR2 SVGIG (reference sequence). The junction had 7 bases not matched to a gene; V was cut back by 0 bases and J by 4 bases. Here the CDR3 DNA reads TGTGCCTGGAGTGTAAGGTCGGGAGGAGCAGATACGCAGTATTTT. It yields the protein CAWSVRSGGADTQYF.

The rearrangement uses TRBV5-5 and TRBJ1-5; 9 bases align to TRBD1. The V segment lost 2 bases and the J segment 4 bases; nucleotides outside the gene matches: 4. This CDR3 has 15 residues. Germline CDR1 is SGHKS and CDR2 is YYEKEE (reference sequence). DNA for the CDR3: TGTGCCAGCAGCTTAGGACAGGGGCTGAATCAGCCCCAGCATTTT. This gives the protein CASSLGQGLNQPQHF.

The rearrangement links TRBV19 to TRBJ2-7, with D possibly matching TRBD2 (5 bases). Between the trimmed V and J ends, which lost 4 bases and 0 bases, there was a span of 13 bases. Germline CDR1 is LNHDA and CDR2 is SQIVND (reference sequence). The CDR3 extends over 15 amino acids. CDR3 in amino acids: CASSTRAESSYEQYF. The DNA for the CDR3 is TGTGCCAGTAGTACCCGAGCGGAAAGCTCCTACGAGCAGTACTTC.

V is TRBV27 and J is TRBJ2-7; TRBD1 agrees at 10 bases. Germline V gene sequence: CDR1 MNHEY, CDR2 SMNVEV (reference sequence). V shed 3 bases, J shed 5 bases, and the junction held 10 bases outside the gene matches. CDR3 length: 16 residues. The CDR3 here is CASSFENRDRGHEQYF. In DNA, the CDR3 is TGTGCCAGCAGTTTTGAAAATCGGGACAGGGGCCACGAGCAGTACTTC.

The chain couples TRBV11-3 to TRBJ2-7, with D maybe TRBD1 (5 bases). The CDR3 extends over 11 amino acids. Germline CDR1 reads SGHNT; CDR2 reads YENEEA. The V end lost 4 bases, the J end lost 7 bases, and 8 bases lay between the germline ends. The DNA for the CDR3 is TGTGCCAGCAGCTACGGACAAGAGCAGTACTTC. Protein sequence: CASSYGQEQYF.

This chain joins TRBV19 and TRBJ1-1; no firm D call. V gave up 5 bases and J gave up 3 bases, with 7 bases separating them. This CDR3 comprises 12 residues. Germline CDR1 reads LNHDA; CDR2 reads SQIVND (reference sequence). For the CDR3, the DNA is TGTGCCAGTAGTTTGTACCACACTGAAGCTTTCTTT. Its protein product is CASSLYHTEAFF.

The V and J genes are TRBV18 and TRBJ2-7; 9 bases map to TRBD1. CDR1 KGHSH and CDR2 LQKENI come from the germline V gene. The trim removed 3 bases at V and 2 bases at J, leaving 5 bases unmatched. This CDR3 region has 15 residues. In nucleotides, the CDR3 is TGTGCCAGCTCACCCCCGGACAGGGGCACCTACGAGCAGTACTTC. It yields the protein CASSPPDRGTYEQYF.

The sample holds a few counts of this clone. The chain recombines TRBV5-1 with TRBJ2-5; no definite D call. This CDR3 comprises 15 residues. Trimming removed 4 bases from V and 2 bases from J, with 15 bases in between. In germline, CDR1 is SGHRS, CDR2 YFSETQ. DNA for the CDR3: TGCGCCAGCAGCGCGAGTGCGCCAGATCAAGAGACCCAGTACTTC. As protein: CASSASAPDQETQYF.